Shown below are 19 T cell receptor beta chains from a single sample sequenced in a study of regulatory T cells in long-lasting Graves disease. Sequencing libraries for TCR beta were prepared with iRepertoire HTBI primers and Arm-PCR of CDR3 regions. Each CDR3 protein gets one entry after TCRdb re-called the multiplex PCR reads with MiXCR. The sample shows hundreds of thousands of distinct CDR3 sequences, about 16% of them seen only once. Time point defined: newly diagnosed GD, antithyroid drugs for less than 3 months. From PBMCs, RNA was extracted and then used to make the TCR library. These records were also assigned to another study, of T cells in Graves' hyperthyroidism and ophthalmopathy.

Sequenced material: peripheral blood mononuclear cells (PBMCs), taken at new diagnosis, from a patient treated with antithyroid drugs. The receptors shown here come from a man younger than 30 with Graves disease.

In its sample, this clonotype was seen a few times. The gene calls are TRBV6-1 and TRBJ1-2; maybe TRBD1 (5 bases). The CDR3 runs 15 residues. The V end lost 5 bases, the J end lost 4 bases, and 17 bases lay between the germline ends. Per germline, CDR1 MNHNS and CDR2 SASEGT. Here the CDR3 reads CASSTFGRGSYGYTF. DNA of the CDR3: TGTGCCAGCAGTACATTCGGCCGGGGGTCCTATGGCTACACCTTC.

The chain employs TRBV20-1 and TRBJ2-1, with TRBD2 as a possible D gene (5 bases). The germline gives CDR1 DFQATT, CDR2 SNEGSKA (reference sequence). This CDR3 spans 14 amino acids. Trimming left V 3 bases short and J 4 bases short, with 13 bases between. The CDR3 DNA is TGCAGTGCTAGTAAAGGCCGCGGGTACAATGAGCAGTTCTTC. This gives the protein CSASKGRGYNEQFF.

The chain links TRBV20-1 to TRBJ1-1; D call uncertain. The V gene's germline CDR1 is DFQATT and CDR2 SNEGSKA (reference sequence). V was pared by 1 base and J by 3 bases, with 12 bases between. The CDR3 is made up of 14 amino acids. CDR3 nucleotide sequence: TGCAGTGCTAGAGGAGAAAGGGCCTACACTGAAGCTTTCTTT. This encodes CSARGERAYTEAFF.

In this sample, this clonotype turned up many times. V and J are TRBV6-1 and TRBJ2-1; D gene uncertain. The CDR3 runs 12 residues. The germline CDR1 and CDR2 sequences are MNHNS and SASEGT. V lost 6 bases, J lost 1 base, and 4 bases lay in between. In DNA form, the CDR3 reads TGTGCCAGCAGCAAATCCTACAATGAGCAGTTCTTC. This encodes CASSKSYNEQFF.

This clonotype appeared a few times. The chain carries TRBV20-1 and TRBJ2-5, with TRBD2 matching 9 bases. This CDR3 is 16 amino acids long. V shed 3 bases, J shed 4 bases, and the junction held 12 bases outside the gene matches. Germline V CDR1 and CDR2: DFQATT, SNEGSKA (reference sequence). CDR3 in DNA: TGCAGTGCTAGGCCCAGGGCGGGAGGGATCGTAGAGACCCAGTACTTC. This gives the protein CSARPRAGGIVETQYF.

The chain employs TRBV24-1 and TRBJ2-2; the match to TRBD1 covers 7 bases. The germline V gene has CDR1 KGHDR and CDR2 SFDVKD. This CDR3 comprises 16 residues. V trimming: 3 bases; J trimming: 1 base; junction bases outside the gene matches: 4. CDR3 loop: CATSDPRQGNTGELFF. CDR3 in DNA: TGTGCCACCAGTGATCCGAGACAGGGGAACACCGGGGAGCTGTTTTTT.

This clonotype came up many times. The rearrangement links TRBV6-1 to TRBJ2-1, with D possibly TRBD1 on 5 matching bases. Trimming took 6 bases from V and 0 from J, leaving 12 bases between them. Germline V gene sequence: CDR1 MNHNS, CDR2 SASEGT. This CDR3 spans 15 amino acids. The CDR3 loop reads CASRPGQGSYNEQFF. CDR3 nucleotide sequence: TGTGCCAGCAGACCAGGGCAAGGCTCCTACAATGAGCAGTTCTTC.

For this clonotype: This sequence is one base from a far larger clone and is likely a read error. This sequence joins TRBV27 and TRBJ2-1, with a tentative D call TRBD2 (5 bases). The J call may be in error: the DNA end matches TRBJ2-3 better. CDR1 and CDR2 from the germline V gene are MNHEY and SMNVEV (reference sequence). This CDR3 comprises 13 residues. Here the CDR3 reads CASGLAIGDTQYF. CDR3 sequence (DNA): TGTGCCAGCGGACTTGCGATTGGAGATACGCAGTATTTT.

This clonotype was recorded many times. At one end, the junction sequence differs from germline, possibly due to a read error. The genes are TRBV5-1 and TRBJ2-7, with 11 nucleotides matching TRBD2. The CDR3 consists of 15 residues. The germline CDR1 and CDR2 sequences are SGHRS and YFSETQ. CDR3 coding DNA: TGTGCCAGCAGTTTAGCGGGAGGGCACTCCTACGAGCAGTACTTC. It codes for CASSLAGGHSYEQYF.

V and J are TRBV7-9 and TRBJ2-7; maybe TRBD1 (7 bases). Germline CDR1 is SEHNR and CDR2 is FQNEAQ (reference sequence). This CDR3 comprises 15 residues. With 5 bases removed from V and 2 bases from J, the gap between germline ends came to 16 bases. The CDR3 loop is CASSPTEGAAYEQYF. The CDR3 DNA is TGTGCCAGCAGCCCCACGGAGGGGGCCGCCTACGAGCAGTACTTC. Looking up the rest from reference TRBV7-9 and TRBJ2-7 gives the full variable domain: DTGVSQNPRHKITKRGQNVTFRCDPISEHNRLYWYRQTLGQGPEFLTYFQNEAQLEKSRLLSDRFSAERPKGSFSTLEIQRTEQGDSAMYLCASSPTEGAAYEQYFGPGTRLTVT.

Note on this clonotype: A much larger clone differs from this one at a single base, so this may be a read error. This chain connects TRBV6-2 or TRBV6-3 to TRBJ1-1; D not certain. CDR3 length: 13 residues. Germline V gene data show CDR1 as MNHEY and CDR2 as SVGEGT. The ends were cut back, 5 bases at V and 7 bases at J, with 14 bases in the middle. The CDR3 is CASSEASDYEAFF. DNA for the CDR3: TGTGCCAGCAGTGAAGCAAGCGATTATGAAGCTTTCTTT.

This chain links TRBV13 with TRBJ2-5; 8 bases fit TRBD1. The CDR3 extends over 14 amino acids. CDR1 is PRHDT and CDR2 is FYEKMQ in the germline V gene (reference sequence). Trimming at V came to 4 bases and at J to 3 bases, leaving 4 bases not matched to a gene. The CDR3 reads CASSWGTGEETQYF. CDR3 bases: TGTGCCAGCAGCTGGGGGACAGGAGAAGAGACCCAGTACTTC.

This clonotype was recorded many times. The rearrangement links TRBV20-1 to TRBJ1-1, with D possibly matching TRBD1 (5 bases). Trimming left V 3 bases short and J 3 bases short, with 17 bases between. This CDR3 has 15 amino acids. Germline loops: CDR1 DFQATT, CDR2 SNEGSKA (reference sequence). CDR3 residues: CSASRGGVGYTEAFF. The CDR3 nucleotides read TGCAGTGCTAGTCGCGGGGGGGTCGGATACACTGAAGCTTTCTTT.

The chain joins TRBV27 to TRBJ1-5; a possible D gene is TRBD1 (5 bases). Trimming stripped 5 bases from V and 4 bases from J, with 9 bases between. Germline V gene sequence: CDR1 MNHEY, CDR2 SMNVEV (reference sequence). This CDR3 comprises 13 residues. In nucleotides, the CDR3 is TGTGCCAGCAGTACCCAGGGAAATCAGCCCCAGCATTTT. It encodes CASSTQGNQPQHF.

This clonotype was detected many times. The CDR3 DNA reads TGTGCCAGCAGCTTCCGGACTAGCAGGGCCTATGAGCAGTTCTTC. As protein: CASSFRTSRAYEQFF. The V call is TRBV11-2, the J call TRBJ2-1; the match to TRBD2 covers 8 bases. Germline assignment: CDR1 SGHAT and CDR2 FQNNGV. CDR3 length: 15 amino acids. V gave up 3 bases and J gave up 8 bases; unmatched junction bases: 9.

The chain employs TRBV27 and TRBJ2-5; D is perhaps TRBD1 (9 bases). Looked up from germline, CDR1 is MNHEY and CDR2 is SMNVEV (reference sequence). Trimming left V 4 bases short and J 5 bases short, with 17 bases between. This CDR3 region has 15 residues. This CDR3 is CASSSGGTGRETQYF. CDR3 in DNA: TGTGCCAGCAGTTCGGGGGGGACAGGGCGGGAGACCCAGTACTTC.

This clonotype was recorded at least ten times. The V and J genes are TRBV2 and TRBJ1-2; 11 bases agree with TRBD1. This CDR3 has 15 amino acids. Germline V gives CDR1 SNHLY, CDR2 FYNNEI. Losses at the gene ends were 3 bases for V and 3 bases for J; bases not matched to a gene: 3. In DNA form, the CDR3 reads TGTGCCAGCAGTGAGGGGACAGGGGGGCACTATGGCTACACCTTC. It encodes CASSEGTGGHYGYTF. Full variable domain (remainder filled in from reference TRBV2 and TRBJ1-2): EPEVTQTPSHQVTQMGQEVILRCVPISNHLYFYWYRQILGQKVEFLVSFYNNEISEKSEIFDDQFSVERPDGSNFTLKIRSTKLEDSAMYFCASSEGTGGHYGYTFGSGTRLTVV.

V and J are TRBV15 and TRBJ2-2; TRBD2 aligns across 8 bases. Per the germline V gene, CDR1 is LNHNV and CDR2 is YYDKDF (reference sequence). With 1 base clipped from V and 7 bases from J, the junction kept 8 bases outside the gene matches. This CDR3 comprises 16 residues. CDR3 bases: TGTGCCACCAGCAGAGTTTCCGGGAGGGCGAGCGGGGAGCTGTTTTTT. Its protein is CATSRVSGRASGELFF.

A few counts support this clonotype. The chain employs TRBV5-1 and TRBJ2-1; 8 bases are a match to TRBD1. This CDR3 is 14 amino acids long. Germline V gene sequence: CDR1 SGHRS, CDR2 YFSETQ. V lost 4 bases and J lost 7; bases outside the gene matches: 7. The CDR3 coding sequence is TGCGCCAGCAGCGCCGGACAGGGCGTAAATGAGCAGTTCTTC. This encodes CASSAGQGVNEQFF.